A single T cell receptor beta chain is shown here with its context. Relative to the germline gene, one junction end is altered; a read error may explain this. Each CDR3 protein is one row after TCRdb ran MiXCR on the PCR reads. In the table there are tens of thousands of distinct CDR3 sequences, around 50% of which are singletons. The sample is drawn from a study of CD4 and CD8 cells across lung adenocarcinoma regions. The germline CDR1 and CDR2 sequences are MNHEY and SMNVEV (reference sequence). CDR3 length: 15 residues. Sequencing was done on a sample of CD4+ T cells from the center of a lung tumor. This rearrangement joins TRBV27 to TRBJ2-3; the D gene could be TRBD1 or TRBD2 (6 bases each). This clonotype was obtained from a male donor with lung adenocarcinoma. The CD4 and CD8 labels of this study may be unreliable. The CDR3 DNA follows: TGTGCCAGGGGGACCGGGGGCCAATACACAGAGACGCAGTACTTT. The encoded protein is CARGTGGQYTETQYF.